This T cell receptor beta chain was recovered during a study of coeliac disease. Profiled with immunoSEQ multiplex PCR; TCRdb holds only in-frame clones, not every one. The table shows roughly 4,600 clones, with roughly 79% occurring only once. The origin of this receptor is a young woman with active celiac disease. Material for sequencing was lamina propria lymphocytes from the gut.

The CDR3 nucleotides read TGTGCCTGGACACTAGCGGGGGGCCAAACAGATACGCAGTATTTT. This sequence encodes CAWTLAGGQTDTQYF. The chain links TRBV30 to TRBJ2-3; 12 nucleotides agree with TRBD2. The CDR3 covers 15 residues. Trimming cost V 4 bases and J 3 bases; bases outside gene matches: 5. CDR1 and CDR2 (germline): GTSNPN, SVGIG (reference sequence).